These 13 T cell receptor beta chains were all obtained from the same sample, sequenced in a study of technical replicates of blood from several donors. Sequenced by immunoSEQ multiplex PCR; TCRdb stores in-frame clones only, minus some. The table includes just under 85,000 clones, roughly 92% detected once. Sequenced input: T cells isolated from PBMCs. These receptors were collected from a human donor in good health.

The chain uses TRBV4-2 and TRBJ1-1; the match to TRBD1 covers 9 bases. CDR3 length equals 15 residues. Germline V gene sequence: CDR1 LGHNA, CDR2 YNFKEQ. The J segment lost 3 bases and the V segment lost 4 bases, leaving 6 bases of the junction unmatched. Written as DNA, the CDR3 is TGTGCCAGCAGCCGAGAACAGGGGGCGGACACTGAAGCTTTCTTT. Translation: CASSREQGADTEAFF.

The rearrangement links TRBV19 to TRBJ2-1; 11 bases are shared with TRBD2. V gave up 4 bases and J gave up 6 bases; unmatched junction bases: 8. Germline-derived CDR1 and CDR2 are LNHDA and SQIVND (reference sequence). This CDR3 has 16 amino acids. Written as DNA, the CDR3 is TGTGCCAGTAGTACTCCCGGGACTAGCGGTTTCAATGAGCAGTTCTTC. The encoded protein is CASSTPGTSGFNEQFF.

The chain employs TRBV28 and TRBJ2-7, with TRBD2 identical over 11 bases. The CDR3 runs to 15 residues. With 6 bases clipped from V and 3 bases from J, the junction kept 7 bases outside the gene matches. The germline V gene has CDR1 MDHEN and CDR2 SYDVKM. The CDR3 sequence: CASRPTSGGNYEQYF. CDR3 nucleotide sequence: TGTGCCAGCAGACCCACTAGCGGGGGAAACTACGAGCAGTACTTC.

The chain employs TRBV5-5 and TRBJ1-1, with 9 bases lining up with TRBD1. The CDR3 is 17 residues long. The J segment lost 4 bases and the V segment lost 5 bases, leaving 15 bases of the junction unmatched. Germline lookup yields CDR1 SGHKS and CDR2 YYEKEE (reference sequence). CDR3 DNA: TGTGCCAGCAGTTCGCCGGGACAGGGACTTGTTGGCACTGAAGCTTTCTTT. Amino acid sequence: CASSSPGQGLVGTEAFF.

This clone was recorded once. V is TRBV10-1 and J is TRBJ2-2, with D perhaps matching TRBD2 (6 bases). Trimming shortened V by 5 bases and J by 7 bases, and 11 bases separated the two germline ends. Germline V gene data show CDR1 as WNHNN and CDR2 as SYGVQD (reference sequence). The CDR3 sequence is 13 residues long. CDR3 sequence reads: CASSFSGSGELFF. DNA for the CDR3: TGCGCCAGCAGTTTTAGCGGCAGCGGGGAGCTGTTTTTT.

The gene calls are TRBV30 and TRBJ1-2; possibly TRBD1 for D (6 bases). Germline V gene sequence: CDR1 GTSNPN, CDR2 SVGIG (reference sequence). This CDR3 is built from 14 residues. The V end lost 2 bases, the J end lost 3 bases, and 13 bases lay between the germline ends. As DNA, the CDR3 is TGTGCCTGGAGTTCTATTCCAGGGGACTATGGCTACACCTTC. Amino acid sequence: CAWSSIPGDYGYTF.

The chain carries TRBV5-1 and TRBJ2-5; 7 bases map to TRBD2. The CDR3 length is 14 residues. V was clipped by 2 bases and J by 3 bases; unmatched bases: 4. Germline V gives CDR1 SGHRS, CDR2 YFSETQ. The CDR3 coding sequence is TGCGCCAGCAGCTTCATGGGAGGGGAAGAGACCCAGTACTTC. This sequence encodes CASSFMGGEETQYF.

This clone was seen once. The chain recombines TRBV28 with TRBJ2-1; no clear D gene. CDR1 and CDR2 (germline): MDHEN, SYDVKM. V lost 7 bases and J 9 bases, leaving 13 bases between the germline ends. This CDR3 comprises 12 residues. In nucleotides, the CDR3 is TGTGCCAGCAATCGAGGCGCTGTTGAGCAGTTCTTC. It encodes CASNRGAVEQFF.

The genes are TRBV5-1 and TRBJ2-7; unclear D gene. Germline V gives CDR1 SGHRS, CDR2 YFSETQ. The V end lost 0 bases, the J end lost 3 bases, and 7 bases lay between the germline ends. This CDR3 is 13 amino acids long. The CDR3 bases are TGCGCCAGCAGCTTGGCCCTCGGCTACGAGCAGTACTTC. It specifies CASSLALGYEQYF.

CDR3 residues: CASSFPVPYEQYF. CDR3 nucleotides: TGTGCCAGCAGTTTTCCAGTCCCCTACGAGCAGTACTTC. The rearrangement uses TRBV28 and TRBJ2-7; D not resolved. The ends were cut back, 3 bases at V and 2 bases at J, with 8 bases in the middle. The CDR3 sequence is 13 residues long. Per the germline V gene, CDR1 is MDHEN and CDR2 is SYDVKM.

This chain connects TRBV4-1 to TRBJ2-2; TRBD1 aligns across 8 bases. Looked up from germline, CDR1 is MGHRA and CDR2 is YSYEKL. The V segment lost 4 bases and the J segment 9 bases; nucleotides outside the gene matches: 7. This CDR3 is built from 14 residues. CDR3 in amino acids: CASSPGQGGRELFF. DNA of the CDR3: TGCGCCAGCAGCCCAGGACAGGGAGGAAGGGAGCTGTTTTTT.

The chain couples TRBV11-3 to TRBJ2-5; 9 nucleotides agree with TRBD2. The J segment lost 1 base and the V segment lost 4 bases, leaving 10 bases of the junction unmatched. Germline loops: CDR1 SGHNT, CDR2 YENEEA. The CDR3 consists of 17 residues. The CDR3 loop is CASSSWAVRGGQETQYF. The CDR3 nucleotides are TGTGCCAGCAGCTCCTGGGCCGTGCGGGGGGGCCAAGAGACCCAGTACTTC.

The chain couples TRBV28 to TRBJ2-5, with 10 nucleotides matching TRBD2. The CDR3 spans 16 residues. In germline, CDR1 is MDHEN, CDR2 SYDVKM. Trimming removed 4 bases from V and 4 bases from J; junction bases left unmatched: 9. CDR3 in DNA: TGTGCCAGCAGTTCGCCAGCGGGAGGGCCCCGAGAGACCCAGTACTTC. This sequence encodes CASSSPAGGPRETQYF.